This is a list of T cell receptor beta chains from one sample in a study of T cells after posttransplantation cyclophosphamide. Data came from immunoSEQ multiplex PCR; TCRdb stores just in-frame clones and leaves some out. In the table there are tens of thousands of clones, 73% of which are singletons. The sample consisted of memory CD4+ T cells sorted from PBMCs. These receptors originate from a woman aged 55-70 years in good health, CMV-negative, and a related stem cell transplant donor. Each CDR3 is given with its conserved first and last residue. Fields, in order: V gene, clone size, CDR3 length, D gene, J gene, CDR3 protein, CDR3 DNA. The D gene is left open where the match is weak. Only some rows state a clone size, as once, few, many or a class for expanded clones.

>TRBV6-6|NA|14|NA|TRBJ1-1
CASRDSSVNTEAFF
TGTGCCAGCCGCGACAGTTCGGTGAACACTGAAGCTTTCTTT
>TRBV6-1|NA|14|NA|TRBJ1-4
CASKPGGNGEKLFF
TGTGCCAGCAAGCCCGGGGGGAATGGTGAAAAACTGTTTTTT
>TRBV9|NA|15|NA|TRBJ2-3
CASSPGTTSTDTQYF
TGTGCCAGCAGCCCCGGGACAACTAGCACAGATACGCAGTATTTT
>TRBV6-5|NA|14|TRBD2|TRBJ2-1
CASGAGGGRNEQFF
TGTGCCAGCGGGGCTGGCGGGGGGCGGAATGAGCAGTTCTTC
>TRBV19|NA|12|NA|TRBJ1-2
CASSAEIRGYTF
TGTGCCAGTAGTGCGGAAATAAGGGGCTACACCTTC
>TRBV2|NA|14|NA|TRBJ2-2
CASSRGGGTGELFF
TGTGCCAGCAGTCGGGGTGGAGGCACCGGGGAGCTGTTTTTT
>TRBV13|NA|15|NA|TRBJ1-1
CASSLGGTLNTEAFF
TGTGCCAGCAGCTTAGGCGGGACACTGAACACTGAAGCTTTCTTT
>TRBV6-6|NA|13|NA|TRBJ1-1
CASSYSRAAEAFF
TGTGCCAGCAGTTACTCGAGGGCTGCTGAAGCTTTCTTT
>TRBV7-2|NA|17|TRBD2|TRBJ2-1
CASSLVGTSESYNEQFF
TGTGCCAGCAGCTTAGTGGGGACTAGCGAGTCCTACAATGAGCAGTTCTTC
>TRBV5-1|NA|15|TRBD2|TRBJ2-5
CASSFLAGPQETQYF
TGCGCCAGCAGCTTCCTAGCGGGACCTCAAGAGACCCAGTACTTC
>TRBV2|NA|13|NA|TRBJ1-2
CASGGNINYGYTF
TGTGCCAGCGGGGGCAACATAAACTATGGCTACACCTTC
>TRBV19|NA|12|NA|TRBJ2-4
CASSGNRDIQYF
TGTGCCAGTAGTGGAAACCGGGACATTCAGTACTTC
>TRBV18|NA|14|TRBD1|TRBJ2-1
CASSPMTGYNEQFF
TGTGCCAGCTCACCGATGACAGGGTACAATGAGCAGTTCTTC
>TRBV7-9|NA|14|NA|TRBJ2-4
CASSLGGAKNIQYF
TGTGCCAGCAGCTTGGGGGGTGCCAAAAACATTCAGTACTTC
>TRBV9|NA|15|TRBD2|TRBJ2-3
CASSLAGDPRDTQYF
TGTGCCAGCAGCCTAGCGGGGGACCCTCGTGATACGCAGTATTTT
>TRBV7-9|NA|15|NA|TRBJ2-3
CASSFIAVSTDTQYF
TGTGCCAGCAGCTTTATAGCGGTTAGCACAGATACGCAGTATTTT
>TRBV5-1|NA|15|TRBD2|TRBJ2-7
CASSSGSGKSYEQYF
TGCGCCAGCAGCTCCGGAAGCGGGAAGTCCTACGAGCAGTACTTC
>TRBV11-3|NA|15|NA|TRBJ2-2
CASSPDRYRTGELFF
TGTGCCAGCAGCCCCGACAGGTACCGCACCGGGGAGCTGTTTTTT
>TRBV4-2|NA|16|TRBD2|TRBJ2-7
CASSQAGLAASYEQYF
TGTGCCAGCAGCCAGGCGGGACTAGCGGCCTCCTACGAGCAGTACTTC
>TRBV11-2|NA|17|TRBD1|TRBJ1-5
CASSLDRTGGNNQPQHF
TGTGCCAGCAGCTTAGACCGGACAGGGGGAAACAATCAGCCCCAGCATTTT
>TRBV19|NA|14|TRBD1|TRBJ1-5
CASRRTGVGQPQHF
TGTGCCAGTAGGAGGACAGGGGTAGGACAGCCCCAGCATTTT
>TRBV7-9|few|15|NA|TRBJ1-1
CASIPNGGSNTEAFF
TGTGCCAGCATCCCTAACGGGGGGTCAAACACTGAAGCTTTCTTT
>TRBV6-5|few|13|NA|TRBJ1-1
CASSQGQNTEAFF
TGTGCCAGCAGTCAGGGACAGAACACTGAAGCTTTCTTT
>TRBV2|NA|14|TRBD1|TRBJ2-5
CASRDQGALETQYF
TGTGCCAGCAGGGATCAGGGGGCCCTGGAGACCCAGTACTTC
>TRBV7-2|once|12|NA|TRBJ2-4
CASSHRARIQYF
TGTGCCAGCAGCCACAGGGCAAGAATTCAGTACTTC
>TRBV10-3|NA|20|TRBD1|TRBJ1-2
CAIRELVFSLRDRGNYGYTF
TGTGCCATCAGGGAGTTAGTCTTTTCACTCCGGGACAGGGGTAACTATGGCTACACCTTC
>TRBV18|NA|16|TRBD2|TRBJ2-1
CASSLQLAGDYNEQFF
TGTGCCAGCTCACTTCAACTAGCGGGAGACTACAATGAGCAGTTCTTC
>TRBV7-3|NA|15|NA|TRBJ2-1
CASSYGGPSRNEQFF
TGTGCCAGCAGCTACGGGGGGCCAAGTCGGAATGAGCAGTTCTTC
>TRBV19|NA|13|NA|TRBJ2-7
CASSSTGFYGQYF
TGTGCCAGTAGTAGTACAGGATTCTACGGGCAGTACTTC
>TRBV28|NA|14|TRBD2|TRBJ2-7
CASRTSGGSYEQYF
TGTGCCAGCAGGACTAGCGGAGGCTCCTACGAGCAGTACTTC
>TRBV21-1|NA|18|NA|TRBJ2-3
CASTKTGGRAKTTDTQYF
TGTGCCAGCACCAAGACAGGGGGTCGGGCCAAGACCACAGATACGCAGTATTTT
>TRBV5-4|NA|13|TRBD2|TRBJ2-1
CASRPGGPNEQFF
TGTGCCAGCAGGCCGGGAGGGCCCAATGAGCAGTTCTTC
>TRBV28|few|12|TRBD2|TRBJ2-7
CASSLRRGDGYF
TGTGCCAGCAGTTTACGCCGGGGGGACGGGTACTTC
>TRBV27|NA|13|NA|TRBJ1-5
CASRQGRNQPQHF
TGTGCCAGCAGACAGGGACGGAATCAGCCCCAGCATTTT
>TRBV10-2|NA|13|TRBD2|TRBJ2-5
CASSYSGRETQYF
TGCGCCAGCAGTTATAGCGGGAGGGAGACCCAGTACTTC
>TRBV2|NA|16|TRBD1|TRBJ1-2
CASSGLGQGTDYGYTF
TGTGCCAGCAGTGGGCTGGGACAGGGGACAGACTATGGCTACACCTTC
>TRBV29-1|NA|12|NA|TRBJ1-2
CSVASPNYGYTF
TGCAGCGTTGCTAGCCCGAACTATGGCTACACCTTC
>TRBV4-2|NA|16|NA|TRBJ2-5
CASRRTVSDFQETQYF
TGTGCCAGCCGACGGACAGTCTCGGACTTTCAAGAGACCCAGTACTTC
>TRBV6-6|NA|14|NA|TRBJ2-1
CASSWPGVYNEQFF
TGTGCCAGCAGTTGGCCCGGGGTGTACAATGAGCAGTTCTTC
>TRBV7-2|NA|15|NA|TRBJ2-1
CASSLYLGGGNEQFF
TGTGCCAGCAGCTTATACCTCGGGGGAGGAAATGAGCAGTTCTTC
>TRBV4-1|NA|14|TRBD1|TRBJ2-3
CASRTGLWTDTQYF
TGCGCCAGCAGGACAGGGCTTTGGACAGATACGCAGTATTTT
>TRBV7-2|once|14|NA|TRBJ2-7
CASSFTGGRYEQYF
TGTGCCAGCAGCTTTACCGGGGGGCGGTACGAGCAGTACTTC
>TRBV9|once|17|TRBD2|TRBJ2-3
CASSVVAGGVSTDTQYF
TGTGCCAGCAGCGTAGTTGCGGGGGGCGTGAGCACAGATACGCAGTATTTT
>TRBV7-2|NA|13|NA|TRBJ2-1
CASISGAYNEQFF
TGTGCCAGCATCTCCGGGGCCTACAATGAGCAGTTCTTC
>TRBV28|NA|14|TRBD1|TRBJ1-1
CASSFRQGRTEAFF
TGTGCCAGCAGTTTTCGACAGGGAAGGACTGAAGCTTTCTTT
>TRBV5-6|NA|14|NA|TRBJ1-5
CASSPRLTDQPQHF
TGTGCCAGCAGCCCGAGACTGACAGATCAGCCCCAGCATTTT
>TRBV29-1|NA|15|TRBD2|TRBJ2-3
CSEGLAGSSPDTQYF
TGCAGCGAGGGACTAGCGGGATCGTCGCCCGATACGCAGTATTTT
>TRBV7-9|NA|16|TRBD2|TRBJ2-2
CASSLSLAANTGELFF
TGTGCCAGCAGCCTATCTCTAGCGGCGAACACCGGGGAGCTGTTTTTT
>TRBV7-2|NA|13|NA|TRBJ1-4
CASSSVVGRQLFF
TGTGCCAGCAGCTCGGTGGTCGGGAGGCAACTGTTTTTT
>TRBV19|few|14|TRBD1|TRBJ2-1
CASNPTGGRNEQFF
TGTGCCAGTAATCCGACAGGGGGCAGGAATGAGCAGTTCTTC
>TRBV30|NA|14|TRBD1|TRBJ2-7
CAWSLTGGGYEQYF
TGTGCCTGGAGCCTAACAGGGGGCGGGTACGAGCAGTACTTC
>TRBV7-6|NA|18|TRBD1|TRBJ2-7
CASSLGTAGQGQTYEQYF
TGTGCCAGCAGCTTAGGTACGGCAGGACAGGGGCAAACCTACGAGCAGTACTTC
>TRBV9|NA|15|NA|TRBJ2-5
CASSVAAGLQETQYF
TGTGCCAGCAGCGTAGCGGCGGGGCTCCAAGAGACCCAGTACTTC
>TRBV4-2|NA|17|NA|TRBJ1-6
CASSHGVPRAINSPLHF
TGTGCCAGCAGCCATGGTGTTCCGAGGGCTATCAATTCACCCCTCCACTTT
>TRBV19|few|12|NA|TRBJ1-2
CASNRGTDGYTF
TGTGCCAGTAATCGGGGTACGGATGGCTACACCTTC
>TRBV7-9|few|14|NA|TRBJ2-1
CASSLGQTYNEQFF
TGTGCCAGCAGCTTAGGACAGACCTACAATGAGCAGTTCTTC
>TRBV19|NA|13|TRBD1|TRBJ2-7
CASSPGTGAEQYF
TGTGCCAGTAGTCCGGGGACAGGGGCCGAGCAGTACTTC
>TRBV5-1|NA|14|NA|TRBJ2-4
CASRISTELNIQYF
TGCGCCAGCAGAATCTCGACAGAATTAAACATTCAGTACTTC